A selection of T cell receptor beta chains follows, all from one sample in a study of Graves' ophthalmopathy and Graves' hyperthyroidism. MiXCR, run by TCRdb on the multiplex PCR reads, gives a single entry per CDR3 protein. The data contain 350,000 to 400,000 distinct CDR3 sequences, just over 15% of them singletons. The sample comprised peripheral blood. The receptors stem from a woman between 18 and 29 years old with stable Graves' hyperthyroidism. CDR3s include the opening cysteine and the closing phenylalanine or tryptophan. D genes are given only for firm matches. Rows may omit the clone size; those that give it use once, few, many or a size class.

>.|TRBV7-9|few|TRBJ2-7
CASSLASQTYEQYF
TGTGCCAGCAGCTTAGCGAGCCAAACCTACGAGCAGTACTTC
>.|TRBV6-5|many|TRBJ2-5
CASNRPGETQYF
TGTGCCAGCAACCGGCCCGGGGAGACCCAGTACTTC
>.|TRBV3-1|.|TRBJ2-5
CASSQGTGLRVGETQYF
TGTGCCAGCAGCCAAGGGACCGGTCTTCGGGTGGGGGAGACCCAGTACTTC
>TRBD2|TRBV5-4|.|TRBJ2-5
CASSFPSGGLYQETQYF
TGTGCCAGCAGCTTTCCTAGCGGGGGCCTGTACCAAGAGACCCAGTACTTC
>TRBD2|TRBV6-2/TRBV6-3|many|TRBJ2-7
CATLGLANYEQYF
TGTGCCACCTTGGGACTAGCAAATTACGAGCAGTACTTC
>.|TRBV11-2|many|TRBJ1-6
CASSRRQVHSLKTNSPLHF
TGTGCCAGCAGCCGGAGACAGGTTCACTCCCTTAAAACCAATTCACCCCTCCACTTT
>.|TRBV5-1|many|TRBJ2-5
CASSWGGEETQYF
TGCGCCAGCAGCTGGGGCGGGGAGGAGACCCAGTACTTC
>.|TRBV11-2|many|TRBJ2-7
CASSPRVQGIYEQYF
TGTGCCAGCAGCCCCCGGGTACAGGGAATCTACGAGCAGTACTTC
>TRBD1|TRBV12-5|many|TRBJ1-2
CASASPGQSSLGYGYTF
TGTGCTAGTGCCTCCCCGGGACAGTCTTCGCTCGGCTATGGCTACACCTTC
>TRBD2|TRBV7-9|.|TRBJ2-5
CASSHLSGGPRTQYF
TGTGCCAGCAGCCATCTTAGCGGGGGCCCCAGGACCCAGTACTTC
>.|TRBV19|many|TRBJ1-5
CASRMDGSNQPQHF
TGTGCCAGTAGGATGGACGGTAGCAATCAGCCCCAGCATTTT
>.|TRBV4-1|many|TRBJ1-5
CASSQDGGAVNQPQHF
TGCGCCAGCAGCCAAGATGGAGGGGCAGTCAATCAGCCCCAGCATTTT
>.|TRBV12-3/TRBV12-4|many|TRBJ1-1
CASSFWGFGDTEAFF
TGTGCCAGCAGTTTTTGGGGCTTCGGGGACACTGAAGCTTTCTTT
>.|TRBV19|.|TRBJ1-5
CASSIVGDSNQPQHF
TGTGCCAGTAGTATCGTAGGGGATAGCAATCAGCCCCAGCATTTT
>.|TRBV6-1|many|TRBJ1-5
CASSGGDTSSNQPQHF
TGTGCCAGCAGTGGGGGGGACACTTCTAGCAATCAGCCCCAGCATTTT
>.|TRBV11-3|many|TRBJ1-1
CASSLDDTEVFF
TGTGCCAGCAGCTTAGATGACACTGAAGTTTTCTTT
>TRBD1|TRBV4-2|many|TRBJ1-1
CASSQGTGGGYTEAFF
TGTGCCAGCAGCCAAGGGACAGGGGGAGGGTACACTGAAGCTTTCTTT
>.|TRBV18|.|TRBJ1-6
CASSQGSSYNSPLHF
TGTGCCAGCTCGCAGGGAAGCTCCTATAATTCACCCCTCCACTTT
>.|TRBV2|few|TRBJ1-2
CASSDLFNYGYTF
TGTGCCAGCAGTGACCTATTTAACTATGGCTACACCTTC
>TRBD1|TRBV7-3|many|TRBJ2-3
CASSETTGVAQYF
TGTGCCAGCAGCGAGACGACAGGGGTAGCGCAGTATTTT
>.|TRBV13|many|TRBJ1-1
CASSWYGMNTEAFF
TGTGCCAGCAGCTGGTACGGAATGAACACTGAAGCTTTCTTT
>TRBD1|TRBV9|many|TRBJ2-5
CASSDPDRVPETQYF
TGTGCCAGCAGCGACCCGGACAGGGTTCCAGAGACCCAGTACTTC
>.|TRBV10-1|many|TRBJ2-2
CASRGARNTGELFF
TGCGCCAGCAGAGGGGCGCGGAACACCGGGGAGCTGTTTTTT
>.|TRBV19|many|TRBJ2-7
CASSFSGAKGSYEQYF
TGTGCCAGTAGTTTCTCTGGGGCAAAAGGTTCCTACGAGCAGTACTTC
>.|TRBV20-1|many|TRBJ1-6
CSATDFSGYNSPLHF
TGCAGTGCTACCGACTTTTCCGGTTATAATTCACCCCTCCACTTT
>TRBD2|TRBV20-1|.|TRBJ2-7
CSALSASGNSYEQYF
TGCAGTGCTCTAAGCGCTAGCGGGAACTCCTACGAGCAGTACTTC
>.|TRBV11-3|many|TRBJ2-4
CASSFGRGKNIQYF
TGTGCCAGCAGCTTCGGGCGGGGTAAAAACATTCAGTACTTC
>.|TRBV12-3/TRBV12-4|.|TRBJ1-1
CASSLVGVGTEAFF
TGTGCCAGCAGTTTAGTTGGGGTAGGCACTGAAGCTTTCTTT
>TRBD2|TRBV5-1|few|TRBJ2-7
CASSFGTSGGAGVEQYF
TGCGCCAGCAGCTTTGGGACTAGCGGGGGAGCTGGGGTCGAGCAGTACTTC
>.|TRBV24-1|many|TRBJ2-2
CATSPGTTNTGELFF
TGTGCCACCAGTCCCGGGACAACGAACACCGGGGAGCTGTTTTTT
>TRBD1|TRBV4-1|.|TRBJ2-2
CASSLVAGTDTGELFF
TGCGCCAGCAGCCTAGTGGCCGGGACAGATACCGGGGAGCTGTTTTTT
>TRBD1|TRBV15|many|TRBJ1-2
CATSSPGQEYGYTF
TGTGCCACCAGCAGCCCGGGACAGGAATATGGCTACACCTTC
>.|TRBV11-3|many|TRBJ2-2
CASSLDLGELFF
TGTGCCAGCAGTTTGGACCTCGGGGAGCTGTTTTTT
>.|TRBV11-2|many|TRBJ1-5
CASRLTGGNSNQPQHF
TGTGCCAGCCGCCTAACGGGGGGGAATAGCAATCAGCCCCAGCATTTT
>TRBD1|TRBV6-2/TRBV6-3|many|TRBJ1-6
CASCEGTENSPLHF
TGTGCCAGCTGTGAGGGGACAGAGAATTCACCCCTCCACTTT
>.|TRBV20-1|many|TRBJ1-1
CSARDSPKAFF
TGCAGTGCTAGAGATTCACCGAAGGCTTTCTTT